This TCR beta chain originates from a study of blood T cell repertoires in COVID-19. Background on the study: Spain, Italy and the United States supplied samples that represented acute and convalescent COVID-19. PBMCs, B-cell-depleted T cells, or T cells provided the cDNA or gDNA that made up the material.

This clone was observed a single time. The table came from immunoSEQ multiplex PCR; TCRdb's copy has only in-frame clones and leaves some out. This sample carries roughly 120,000 clones, roughly nine tenths of them seen once, and the ten largest clones take roughly 4.5%. CDR1 and CDR2 from the germline V gene are LGHNA and YSLEER. The CDR3 is 14 amino acids. Trimming shortened V by 4 bases and J by 0 bases, and 9 bases separated the two germline ends. This TCR derives from a man aged 55 to 70 with COVID-19, enrolled during active disease. The gene calls are TRBV4-3 and TRBJ1-1; D remains unclear. Sequencing was carried out using peripheral blood. DNA of the CDR3: TGCGCCAGCAGCCGTACAGAGCTGAACACTGAAGCTTTCTTT. Its protein product is CASSRTELNTEAFF.